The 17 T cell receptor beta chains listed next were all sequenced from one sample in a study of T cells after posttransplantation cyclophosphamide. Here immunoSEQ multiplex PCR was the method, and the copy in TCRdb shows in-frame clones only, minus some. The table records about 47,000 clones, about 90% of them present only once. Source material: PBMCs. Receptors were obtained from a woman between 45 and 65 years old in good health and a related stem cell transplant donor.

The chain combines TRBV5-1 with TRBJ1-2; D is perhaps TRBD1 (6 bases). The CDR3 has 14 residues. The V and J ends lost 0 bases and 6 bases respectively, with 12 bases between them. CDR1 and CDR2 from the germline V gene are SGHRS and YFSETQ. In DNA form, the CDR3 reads TGCGCCAGCAGCTTGGGGTACAGGGTCGATGGCTACACCTTC. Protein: CASSLGYRVDGYTF.

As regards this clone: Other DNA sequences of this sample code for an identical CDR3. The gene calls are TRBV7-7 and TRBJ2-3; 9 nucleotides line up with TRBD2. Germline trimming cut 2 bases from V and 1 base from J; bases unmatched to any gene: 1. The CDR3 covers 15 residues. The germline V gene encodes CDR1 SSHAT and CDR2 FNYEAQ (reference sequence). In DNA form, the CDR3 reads TGTGCCAGCAGCTTATCTAGCGGGGGCACAGATACGCAGTATTTT. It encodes CASSLSSGGTDTQYF.

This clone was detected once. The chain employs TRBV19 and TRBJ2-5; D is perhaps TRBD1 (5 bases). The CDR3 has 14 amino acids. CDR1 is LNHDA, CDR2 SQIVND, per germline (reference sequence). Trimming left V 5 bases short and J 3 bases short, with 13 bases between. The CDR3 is CASSLSTEKETQYF. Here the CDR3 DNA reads TGTGCCAGTAGTCTTTCGACAGAGAAAGAGACCCAGTACTTC.

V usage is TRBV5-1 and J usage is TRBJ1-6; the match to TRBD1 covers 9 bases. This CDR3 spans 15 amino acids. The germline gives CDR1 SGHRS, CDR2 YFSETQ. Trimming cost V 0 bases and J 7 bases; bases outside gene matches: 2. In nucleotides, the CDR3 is TGCGCCAGCAGCTTGGAGGGACAGGGAAATTCACCCCTCCACTTT. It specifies CASSLEGQGNSPLHF.

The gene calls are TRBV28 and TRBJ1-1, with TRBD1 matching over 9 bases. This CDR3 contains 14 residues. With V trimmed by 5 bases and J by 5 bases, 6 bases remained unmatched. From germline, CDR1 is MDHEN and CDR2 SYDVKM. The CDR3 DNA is TGTGCCAGCAGTACAGGGGGCCCTGGGACTGAAGCTTTCTTT. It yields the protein CASSTGGPGTEAFF.

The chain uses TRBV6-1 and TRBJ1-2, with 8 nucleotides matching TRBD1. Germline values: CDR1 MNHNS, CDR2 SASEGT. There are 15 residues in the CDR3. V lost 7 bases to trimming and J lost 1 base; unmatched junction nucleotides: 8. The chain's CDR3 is CASTLGQGLNYGYTF. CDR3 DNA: TGTGCCAGCACCCTCGGACAGGGCCTTAACTATGGCTACACCTTC.

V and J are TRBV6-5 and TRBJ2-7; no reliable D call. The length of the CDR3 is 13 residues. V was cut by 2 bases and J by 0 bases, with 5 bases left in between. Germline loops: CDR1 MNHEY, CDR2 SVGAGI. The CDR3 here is CASSYPSSYEQYF. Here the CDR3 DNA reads TGTGCCAGCAGTTACCCGAGCTCCTACGAGCAGTACTTC.

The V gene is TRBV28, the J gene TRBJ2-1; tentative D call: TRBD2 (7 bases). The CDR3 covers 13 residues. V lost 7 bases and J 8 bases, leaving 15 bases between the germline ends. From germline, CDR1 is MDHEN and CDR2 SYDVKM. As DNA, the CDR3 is TGTGCCAGCACCATAGGGGGGGTCGATGAGCAGTTCTTC. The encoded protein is CASTIGGVDEQFF.

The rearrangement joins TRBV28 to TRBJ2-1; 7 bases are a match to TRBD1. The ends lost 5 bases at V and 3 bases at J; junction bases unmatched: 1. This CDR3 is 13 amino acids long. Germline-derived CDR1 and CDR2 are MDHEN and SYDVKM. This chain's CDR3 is CASSPGGYNEQFF. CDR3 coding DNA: TGTGCCAGCAGTCCAGGGGGCTACAATGAGCAGTTCTTC.

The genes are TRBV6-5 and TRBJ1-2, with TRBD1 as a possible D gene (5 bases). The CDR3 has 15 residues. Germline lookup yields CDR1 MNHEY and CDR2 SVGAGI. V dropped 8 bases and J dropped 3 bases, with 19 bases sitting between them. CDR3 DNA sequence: TGTGCCAGCCGTTTAACAGGAAGAAAAGACTATGGCTACACCTTC. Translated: CASRLTGRKDYGYTF.

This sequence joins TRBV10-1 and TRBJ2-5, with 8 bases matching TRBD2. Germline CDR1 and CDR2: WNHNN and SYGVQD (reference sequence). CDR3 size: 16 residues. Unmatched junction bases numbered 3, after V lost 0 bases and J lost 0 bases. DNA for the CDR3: TGCGCCAGCAGTGAGTCAACTAGCGGCCACCAAGAGACCCAGTACTTC. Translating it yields CASSESTSGHQETQYF.

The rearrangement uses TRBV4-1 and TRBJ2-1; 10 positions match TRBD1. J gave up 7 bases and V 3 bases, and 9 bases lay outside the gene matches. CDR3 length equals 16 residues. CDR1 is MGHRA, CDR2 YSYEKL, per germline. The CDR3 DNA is TGCGCCAGCAGCCACAACCGGGACAGGGGTTTGAATGAGCAGTTCTTC. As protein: CASSHNRDRGLNEQFF.

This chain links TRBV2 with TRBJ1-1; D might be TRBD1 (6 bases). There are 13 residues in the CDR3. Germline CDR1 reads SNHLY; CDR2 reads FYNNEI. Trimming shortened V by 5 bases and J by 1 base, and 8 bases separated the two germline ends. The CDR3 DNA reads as TGTGCCAGCAGTAGACAGGAGAACACTGAAGCTTTCTTT. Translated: CASSRQENTEAFF.

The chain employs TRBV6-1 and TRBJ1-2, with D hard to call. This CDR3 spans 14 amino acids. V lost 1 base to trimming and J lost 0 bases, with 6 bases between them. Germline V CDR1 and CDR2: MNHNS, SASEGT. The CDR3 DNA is TGTGCCAGCAGTGAAGGTGAGGCTAACTATGGCTACACCTTC. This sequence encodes CASSEGEANYGYTF.

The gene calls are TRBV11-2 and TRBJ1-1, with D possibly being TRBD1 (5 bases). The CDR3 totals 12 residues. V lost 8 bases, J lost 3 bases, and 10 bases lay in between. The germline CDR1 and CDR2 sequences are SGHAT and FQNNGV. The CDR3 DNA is TGTGCCAGCCGCTGGGGGGACACTGAAGCTTTCTTT. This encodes CASRWGDTEAFF.

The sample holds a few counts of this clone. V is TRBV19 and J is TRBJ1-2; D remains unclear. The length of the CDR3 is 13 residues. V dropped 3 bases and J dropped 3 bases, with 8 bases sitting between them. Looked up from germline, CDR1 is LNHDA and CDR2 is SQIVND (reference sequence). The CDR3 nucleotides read TGTGCCAGTAGTATGCTCAACTACTATGGCTACACCTTC. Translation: CASSMLNYYGYTF.

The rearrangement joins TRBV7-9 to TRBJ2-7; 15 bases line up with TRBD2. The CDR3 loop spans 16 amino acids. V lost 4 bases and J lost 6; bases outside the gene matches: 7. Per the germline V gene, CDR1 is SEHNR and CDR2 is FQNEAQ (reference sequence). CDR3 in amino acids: CASSSGLAGGISEQYF. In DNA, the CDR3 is TGTGCCAGCAGCTCCGGACTAGCGGGGGGGATAAGCGAGCAGTACTTC. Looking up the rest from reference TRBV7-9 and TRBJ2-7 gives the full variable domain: DTGVSQNPRHKITKRGQNVTFRCDPISEHNRLYWYRQTLGQGPEFLTYFQNEAQLEKSRLLSDRFSAERPKGSFSTLEIQRTEQGDSAMYLCASSSGLAGGISEQYFGPGTRLTVT.